This TCR beta chain was found in a study of cytomegalovirus exposure and HLA in healthy donors. Overall study: Unique TCRs from HLA-typed donors, 80 million to 100 million of them, were held in an early data release.

With 60 Vbeta and 13 Jbeta primers, the PCR was carried out. Only in-frame clones appear in the TCRdb table, and some are missing; sequencing was by immunoSEQ multiplex PCR. The table includes 91,000 or so clones, 70% to 85% detected once. Germline loops: CDR1 SGHRS, CDR2 YFSETQ. The CDR3 consists of 13 residues. Trimming stripped 2 bases from V and 8 bases from J, with 10 bases between. The rearrangement uses TRBV5-1 and TRBJ2-2; no clear D. The clonotype originates from a man under 40 in good health and CMV-seropositive. Sequenced: PBMCs. This chain's CDR3 is CASSLAPEGELFF. Written as DNA, the CDR3 is TGCGCCAGCAGCTTAGCCCCCGAGGGGGAGCTGTTTTTT.